These T cell receptor beta chains were read from a single sample in a study of naive and memory T cell subsets. TCRdb recomputed calls from the UMI-ligation and nested PCR reads with MiXCR, one row per CDR3 protein. Of around 140,000 distinct CDR3 sequences in the sample, about 20% are singletons; the top ten hold roughly 0.68%. The sequencing sample was made of naive CD8+ T cells from blood. The source is a human donor in good health. Both conserved end residues are part of each CDR3. A D gene is named only where the DNA matches it firmly. Only some rows state a clone size, as once, few, many or a class for expanded clones.

j_call,d_call,clone_size,v_call,cdr3_aa,cdr3_nt
TRBJ2-1,TRBD2,many,TRBV28,CASSFAGLAEYNEQFF,TGCGCCAGCAGTTTTGCGGGGCTAGCGGAGTACAATGAGCAGTTCTTC
TRBJ2-3,TRBD1,NA,TRBV7-6,CASKKGADDPLWATDTQYF,TGTGCCAGCAAAAAGGGGGCGGACGACCCCCTGTGGGCCACAGATACGCAGTATTTT
TRBJ2-1,NA,few,TRBV28,CASSLSQVGNEQFF,TGTGCCAGCAGTTTATCACAGGTGGGGAATGAGCAGTTCTTC
TRBJ2-7,TRBD2,NA,TRBV27,CASIPGGAFGDEQYF,TGTGCCAGCATCCCGGGGGGAGCCTTTGGGGACGAGCAGTACTTC
TRBJ2-5,TRBD2,few,TRBV6-4,CATWTSGLWQETQYF,TGTGCCACCTGGACTAGCGGGCTCTGGCAAGAGACCCAGTACTTC
TRBJ2-3,NA,few,TRBV28,CASSRVNTDTQYF,TGTGCCAGCAGTAGGGTTAACACAGATACGCAGTATTTT
TRBJ1-6,TRBD1,NA,TRBV11-2,CASSSRGQGANSPLHF,TGTGCCAGCAGCTCCCGTGGACAGGGGGCCAATTCACCCCTCCACTTT
TRBJ2-2,NA,NA,TRBV9,CASSGFTGELFF,TGTGCCAGCAGCGGTTTTACCGGGGAGCTGTTTTTT
TRBJ1-1,TRBD1,many,TRBV5-1,CASSLTGGGTEAFF,TGCGCCAGCAGCTTAACAGGGGGCGGCACTGAAGCTTTCTTT
TRBJ1-1,NA,NA,TRBV6-1,CASSEGGTNTEAFF,TGTGCCAGCAGTGAGGGCGGAACGAACACTGAAGCTTTCTTT
TRBJ2-6,NA,few,TRBV12-5,CASGFPSGANVLTF,TGTGCTAGTGGTTTTCCCTCTGGGGCCAACGTCCTGACTTTC
TRBJ2-1,NA,once,TRBV13,CASSLGTQYNEQFF,TGTGCCAGCAGCTTAGGGACTCAGTACAATGAGCAGTTCTTC
TRBJ2-7,NA,NA,TRBV12-3/TRBV12-4,CASSFSGTAGYEQYF,TGTGCCAGCAGTTTCAGTGGGACGGCCGGTTACGAGCAGTACTTC
TRBJ1-2,NA,few,TRBV30,CAWSGSGGGGYTF,TGTGCCTGGAGTGGATCCGGGGGAGGAGGCTACACCTTC
TRBJ2-7,NA,few,TRBV6-5,CASSYTGEQYF,TGTGCCAGCAGCTACACGGGGGAGCAGTACTTC
TRBJ2-7,TRBD2,NA,TRBV28,CASSLGGRYEQYF,TGTGCCAGCAGTTTGGGCGGGAGGTACGAGCAGTACTTC
TRBJ1-2,TRBD1,NA,TRBV6-1,CASSEELQGDAYGYTF,TGTGCCAGCAGTGAAGAATTACAGGGGGACGCCTATGGCTACACCTTC
TRBJ2-7,NA,once,TRBV5-8,CASSPSGDLPYEQYF,TGTGCCAGCAGCCCCTCGGGGGACCTCCCCTACGAGCAGTACTTC
TRBJ2-1,TRBD2,many,TRBV2,CASSRGDEQFF,TGTGCCAGCAGCCGGGGGGATGAGCAGTTCTTC
TRBJ2-2,TRBD2,few,TRBV6-2/TRBV6-3,CASSYSSAGAGELFF,TGTGCCAGCAGTTACTCGAGTGCGGGAGCCGGGGAGCTGTTTTTT
TRBJ1-1,TRBD1,few,TRBV5-1,CASSGTGVNTEAFF,TGCGCCAGCAGCGGGACAGGGGTTAACACTGAAGCTTTCTTT
TRBJ1-1,NA,NA,TRBV7-8,CASSLTVQGRAFF,TGTGCCAGCAGCTTGACCGTACAGGGACGAGCTTTCTTT
TRBJ1-1,NA,few,TRBV12-3/TRBV12-4,CASSLGQSYMNTEAFF,TGTGCCAGCAGTCTAGGACAGTCTTACATGAACACTGAAGCTTTCTTT
TRBJ2-7,TRBD2,NA,TRBV3-1,CASSQAGETGEQYF,TGTGCCAGCAGCCAGGCGGGAGAGACGGGGGAGCAGTACTTC
TRBJ2-1,NA,few,TRBV24-1,CATSDSHVAYEQFF,TGTGCCACCAGTGATTCGCACGTAGCCTATGAGCAGTTCTTC
TRBJ2-5,NA,few,TRBV24-1,CATSDSKGTPQETQYF,TGTGCCACCAGTGATTCTAAAGGGACACCCCAAGAGACCCAGTACTTC
TRBJ2-7,NA,NA,TRBV27,CASSFSGEGYEQYF,TGTGCCAGCAGCTTCTCAGGGGAGGGCTACGAGCAGTACTTC
TRBJ2-3,NA,few,TRBV14,CASSQEGVEEDTQYF,TGTGCCAGCAGCCAAGAGGGTGTTGAAGAAGATACGCAGTATTTT
TRBJ2-7,NA,few,TRBV7-6,CASSPGEVWSYEQYF,TGTGCCAGCAGCCCCGGGGAGGTTTGGTCCTACGAGCAGTACTTC
TRBJ2-6,NA,few,TRBV4-1,CASSLDSGANVLTF,TGCGCCAGCAGCCTTGACTCTGGGGCCAACGTCCTGACTTTC
TRBJ1-1,NA,few,TRBV13,CASSLGPKKTEAFF,TGTGCCAGCAGCTTAGGGCCGAAGAAGACTGAAGCTTTCTTT
TRBJ2-7,TRBD2,few,TRBV2,CASEPVLAGVTPYEQYF,TGTGCCAGCGAACCGGTGCTAGCGGGAGTTACCCCGTACGAGCAGTACTTC
TRBJ2-1,TRBD2,few,TRBV4-3,CASSQEYELAGLDEQFF,TGCGCCAGCAGCCAAGAGTACGAACTAGCGGGTCTCGATGAGCAGTTCTTC
TRBJ2-3,TRBD2,NA,TRBV2,CASSELAGQSTDTQYF,TGTGCCAGCAGTGAACTAGCGGGGCAAAGCACAGATACGCAGTATTTT
TRBJ2-1,NA,NA,TRBV4-3,CASSHYHLLSNEQFF,TGCGCCAGCAGCCATTACCACCTTCTGAGCAATGAGCAGTTCTTC